This paragraph reports one T cell receptor (beta chain). Its antigen is not known. The sample comes from a study of siplizumab effects on memory and regulatory T cells. Study-wide results and caveats: Controls had 25% to 30% Treg-derived mappable alloreactive CD4+ clones on average, versus less than 70% with siplizumab. Naive T cells appeared more diverse than memory cells and seemed to be major alloresponse contributors. Siplizumab produced a significant drop in alloreactive sequences attributable to unstimulated CD4+ memory cells.

Sequencing was performed with immunoSEQ multiplex PCR; in TCRdb, only in-frame clones are kept and a portion is missing. This sample has about 69,000 clones; over 80% occur once, and the top ten carry about 1.5%. The CDR3 consists of 14 residues. Trimming cost V 0 bases and J 4 bases, with 10 bases left between them. Germline V gene sequence: CDR1 GTSNPN, CDR2 SVGIG (reference sequence). The receptor was isolated from a human donor in good health. Sequencing was performed on Tregs sorted from blood. The V and J genes are TRBV30 and TRBJ1-5; tentatively, D is TRBD1 (5 bases). CDR3 protein: CAWSVQWGNQPQHF. CDR3 bases: TGTGCCTGGAGTGTACAATGGGGGAATCAGCCCCAGCATTTT.